The 26 T cell receptor beta chains given below trace back to one sample, sequenced in a study of T cells in Graves' hyperthyroidism and ophthalmopathy. From RNA transcripts, TCR beta CDR3 regions were amplified. First-round RT-PCR with HTBI primers amplified the TCR CDR3 region. TCRdb independently ran MiXCR on the multiplex PCR reads; one entry per CDR3 protein. This table has about 590,000 distinct CDR3 sequences, 13% to 15% appearing once. Sequenced input: blood. Receptors originate from a young woman with Graves' ophthalmopathy.

This clonotype was counted ten times or more. The chain has TRBV28 and TRBJ1-1; possibly TRBD1 for D (6 bases). Trimming cost V 4 bases and J 0 bases, with 30 bases left between them. The CDR3 sequence is 21 residues long. Looked up from germline, CDR1 is MDHEN and CDR2 is SYDVKM. The CDR3 region is CASSSLTWGQNTFGMNTEAFF. In nucleotides, the CDR3 is TGTGCCAGCAGTTCGTTGACGTGGGGGCAGAACACATTCGGCATGAACACTGAAGCTTTCTTT.

This clonotype was recorded at least ten times. The rearrangement uses TRBV12-3 or TRBV12-4 and TRBJ2-1; 7 nucleotides align to TRBD1. The CDR3 spans 17 residues. The trim removed 5 bases at V and 4 bases at J, leaving 14 bases unmatched. The DNA of the CDR3 is TGTGCCAGCAGTCGACAGACCGGGACAGCGAGTTACAATGAGCAGTTCTTC. Protein: CASSRQTGTASYNEQFF.

This clonotype was counted at least ten times. The rearrangement joins TRBV7-3 to TRBJ2-1; D is unclear. This CDR3 has 14 amino acids. V lost 6 bases, J lost 1 base, and 10 bases lay in between. The germline CDR1 and CDR2 sequences are SGHTA and FQGTGA. In DNA form, the CDR3 reads TGTGCCAGCAGATATGCCTTATCCTACAATGAGCAGTTCTTC. Its protein is CASRYALSYNEQFF. The full variable domain, completed using reference TRBV7-3 and TRBJ2-1, is GAGVSQTPSNKVTEKGKYVELRCDPISGHTALYWYRQSLGQGPEFLIYFQGTGAADDSGLPNDRFFAVRPEGSVSTLKIQRTERGDSAVYLCASRYALSYNEQFFGPGTRLTVL.

The rearrangement links TRBV19 to TRBJ2-7; no clear D gene. V was cut by 3 bases and J by 2 bases, with 11 bases left in between. The germline V gene encodes CDR1 LNHDA and CDR2 SQIVND (reference sequence). The CDR3 is made up of 14 amino acids. This CDR3 reads CASSMGAGTYEQYF. Here the CDR3 DNA reads TGTGCCAGTAGTATGGGTGCAGGTACCTACGAGCAGTACTTC.

The rearrangement links TRBV10-3 to TRBJ2-2; 7 nucleotides line up with TRBD1. Germline V gives CDR1 ENHRY, CDR2 SYGVKD. The CDR3 length is 14 residues. The junction had 7 bases not matched to a gene; V was cut back by 6 bases and J by 6 bases. The DNA of the CDR3 is TGTGCCATCAGCGAAGACAGGGACCCCGGGGAGCTGTTTTTT. Protein sequence: CAISEDRDPGELFF.

This clonotype was seen many times. The chain carries TRBV12-3 or TRBV12-4 and TRBJ1-4; 9 bases map to TRBD1. J was trimmed by 5 bases and V by 6 bases; bases with no gene match: 7. The CDR3 spans 15 residues. CDR3 DNA: TGTGCCAGCAGCCCCGGGGACAGGGTCAATGAAAAACTGTTTTTT. It translates to CASSPGDRVNEKLFF.

This clonotype occurred once. The chain has TRBV12-3 or TRBV12-4 and TRBJ2-1; 7 bases are a match to TRBD1. The DNA end is more similar to TRBJ2-7, so the J call may be wrong. The CDR3 loop spans 15 amino acids. The CDR3 spells CASRAPGQSNNEQYF. CDR3 bases: TGTGCCAGCAGAGCGCCGGGACAGAGTAACAATGAGCAGTACTTC.

In its sample, this clonotype was seen many times. The chain carries TRBV5-1 and TRBJ2-4; 7 positions match TRBD2. The CDR3 runs 15 residues. Per germline, CDR1 SGHRS and CDR2 YFSETQ. V was clipped by 4 bases and J by 5 bases; unmatched bases: 9. The CDR3 nucleotides read TGCGCCAGCAGCCCGGAAAACCGGGAGGAAAACATTCAGTACTTC. It yields the protein CASSPENREENIQYF.

This clonotype occurred many times. The chain carries TRBV7-8 and TRBJ2-1, with TRBD1 matching over 10 bases. Germline V gene data show CDR1 as SGHVS and CDR2 as FQNEAQ. The CDR3 covers 17 residues. V lost 8 bases and J lost 8; bases outside the gene matches: 18. CDR3 residues: CASRRGRPGQGWDEQFF. DNA for the CDR3: TGTGCCAGCCGTAGAGGCCGTCCGGGACAGGGGTGGGATGAGCAGTTCTTC.

This clonotype has ten or more counts. This sequence joins TRBV30 and TRBJ2-3, with D possibly being TRBD1 or TRBD2 (5 bases each). Germline V gene lookup returns CDR1 GTSNPN and CDR2 SVGIG (reference sequence). V shed 6 bases and J shed 2 bases, with 15 bases lying between them. The CDR3 is made up of 14 amino acids. CDR3 DNA: TGTGCCTGTGACCGGGACGGAGTCACAGATACGCAGTATTTT. Translated: CACDRDGVTDTQYF.

The chain is built from TRBV9 and TRBJ2-3; no firm D call. The ends were cut back, 0 bases at V and 4 bases at J, with 15 bases in the middle. The CDR3 loop spans 16 amino acids. The V gene's germline CDR1 is SGDLS and CDR2 YYNGEE. CDR3 sequence reads: CASSVGALGGSDTQYF. CDR3 nucleotide sequence: TGTGCCAGCAGCGTAGGCGCCCTAGGCGGATCAGATACGCAGTATTTT.

This clonotype was observed a single time. The rearrangement links TRBV4-2 to TRBJ2-1; D may be TRBD1 or TRBD2 (6 bases each). From germline, CDR1 is LGHNA and CDR2 YNFKEQ. The CDR3 has 15 residues. Deletions cut 1 base from V and 5 bases from J, with 12 bases between. The CDR3 protein is CASSQGIGGHNEQFF. Written as DNA, the CDR3 is TGTGCCAGCAGCCAAGGGATAGGGGGGCACAATGAGCAGTTCTTC.

This clonotype was found many times. J is TRBJ1-1 and V is TRBV5-1; D is possibly TRBD1 (5 bases). The ends were cut back, 0 bases at V and 3 bases at J, with 15 bases in the middle. Germline-derived CDR1 and CDR2 are SGHRS and YFSETQ. CDR3 length equals 16 residues. CDR3 in amino acids: CASSLAGHLGDTEAFF. CDR3 DNA sequence: TGCGCCAGCAGCTTGGCAGGTCACTTGGGGGACACTGAAGCTTTCTTT.

There are many counts of this clonotype. V is TRBV2 and J is TRBJ2-1; tentatively, D is TRBD1 (5 bases). The V gene lost 1 base and the J gene lost 10 bases, with 14 bases spanning the gap. The CDR3 spans 14 residues. CDR1 is SNHLY and CDR2 is FYNNEI in the germline V gene. The DNA for the CDR3 is TGTGCCAGCAGTGAAGAGGTTTCATCAGGGGAGCAGTTCTTC. Translation gives CASSEEVSSGEQFF.

This clonotype appeared many times. The V call is TRBV7-2, the J call TRBJ2-7; 7 nucleotides agree with TRBD2. J lost 0 bases, V lost 5 bases, and 10 bases had no gene match. The CDR3 is 16 amino acids. Germline V gene sequence: CDR1 SGHTA, CDR2 FQGNSA. The CDR3 sequence: CASSESGTTFSYEQYF. The CDR3 DNA reads TGTGCCAGCAGCGAATCCGGGACTACCTTCTCCTACGAGCAGTACTTC.

This chain links TRBV4-1 with TRBJ2-4; D is possibly TRBD1 (6 bases). In germline, CDR1 is MGHRA, CDR2 YSYEKL. Trimming shortened V by 3 bases and J by 0 bases, and 18 bases separated the two germline ends. The CDR3 totals 18 residues. The CDR3 protein is CASSQTPQGFLAKNIQYF. CDR3 nucleotides: TGCGCCAGCAGCCAGACCCCACAGGGATTCCTAGCCAAAAACATTCAGTACTTC.

This clonotype was observed many times. The chain couples TRBV4-1 to TRBJ2-1; TRBD2 might be the D (6 bases). Germline V CDR1 and CDR2: MGHRA, YSYEKL. V was pared by 0 bases and J by 0 bases, with 15 bases between. This CDR3 region has 18 residues. The CDR3 loop reads CASSQEGLEGVSYNEQFF. The CDR3 nucleotides read TGCGCCAGCAGCCAAGAAGGCTTGGAGGGAGTCTCCTACAATGAGCAGTTCTTC.

This chain joins TRBV6-1 and TRBJ2-1, with 10 bases identical to TRBD2. Germline lookup yields CDR1 MNHNS and CDR2 SASEGT. The V segment lost 7 bases and the J segment 7 bases; nucleotides outside the gene matches: 7. There are 14 residues in the CDR3. The CDR3 reads CASKREGRQNEQFF. CDR3 nucleotide sequence: TGTGCCAGCAAGCGGGAGGGCCGCCAGAATGAGCAGTTCTTC.

In its sample, this clonotype was seen many times. This chain joins TRBV15 and TRBJ1-2; 12 positions match TRBD1. The germline CDR1 and CDR2 sequences are LNHNV and YYDKDF (reference sequence). Trimming removed 0 bases from V and 2 bases from J; junction bases left unmatched: 7. The CDR3 runs 18 residues. The CDR3 nucleotides are TGTGCCACCAGCAGAGATTTGGGGGGACAGGGGGCGAACTATGGCTACACCTTC. Its translation: CATSRDLGGQGANYGYTF. Together with reference TRBV15 and TRBJ1-2, the CDR3 gives the full variable domain: DAMVIQNPRYQVTQFGKPVTLSCSQTLNHNVMYWYQQKSSQAPKLLFHYYDKDFNNEADTPDNFQSRRPNTSFCFLDIRSPGLGDTAMYLCATSRDLGGQGANYGYTFGSGTRLTVV.

This clonotype was counted a few times. The chain carries TRBV6-5 and TRBJ1-5; D is uncertain. The CDR3 is 13 amino acids. V shed 0 bases and J shed 5 bases, with 5 bases lying between them. Germline V gene data show CDR1 as MNHEY and CDR2 as SVGAGI. CDR3 nucleotide sequence: TGTGCCAGCAGTTACTCCTATGATCAGCCCCAGCATTTT. It yields the protein CASSYSYDQPQHF.

This clonotype was recorded at least ten times. The CDR3 DNA reads as TGTGCCAGCAGCTTAGGGCTCATGAACACTGAAGCTTTCTTT. It translates to CASSLGLMNTEAFF. This sequence joins TRBV11-1 and TRBJ1-1, with no clear D. The CDR3 extends over 14 amino acids. Germline V gene data show CDR1 as SGHAT and CDR2 as FQDESV (reference sequence). The V end was cut by 1 base, the J end by 0 bases, with 6 bases between.

This sequence joins TRBV20-1 and TRBJ2-3; 9 bases line up with TRBD1. The germline gives CDR1 DFQATT, CDR2 SNEGSKA (reference sequence). The trim removed 2 bases at V and 3 bases at J, leaving 3 bases unmatched. The CDR3 has 14 residues. The CDR3 loop reads CSARRDRVTDTQYF. The CDR3 nucleotides read TGCAGTGCTAGAAGGGACAGGGTAACAGATACGCAGTATTTT.

This clonotype was observed many times. This chain links TRBV27 with TRBJ2-7; no reliable D call. V shed 3 bases and J shed 1 base, with 7 bases lying between them. The germline CDR1 and CDR2 sequences are MNHEY and SMNVEV (reference sequence). This CDR3 is 13 amino acids long. In DNA, the CDR3 is TGTGCCAGCAGTTTTGGTGTATCCTACGAGCAGTACTTC. This encodes CASSFGVSYEQYF.

This clonotype was recorded at least ten times. This chain joins TRBV29-1 and TRBJ2-3; 10 bases align to TRBD1. The CDR3 extends over 15 amino acids. Germline values: CDR1 SQVTM, CDR2 ANQGSEA. Trimming cost V 2 bases and J 1 base; bases outside gene matches: 3. CDR3 loop: CSVERGTGGTDTQYF. CDR3 nucleotide sequence: TGCAGCGTTGAAAGGGGGACAGGGGGCACAGATACGCAGTATTTT.

This clonotype has a count of ten or more. This chain joins TRBV2 and TRBJ2-1; maybe TRBD2 (6 bases). Germline values: CDR1 SNHLY, CDR2 FYNNEI. The CDR3 totals 14 residues. V was shortened by 11 bases and J by 5 bases, with 19 bases between the two germline ends. The CDR3 nucleotides read TGTGCCCCCACTCCCGGGACTGGCGACAATGAGCAGTTCTTC. This translates into CAPTPGTGDNEQFF.

As to this clonotype: With a much larger clone just one base away, this may be a read error. This chain links TRBV19 with TRBJ1-5; D is unclear. Germline lookup yields CDR1 LNHDA and CDR2 SQIVND (reference sequence). CDR3 size: 15 residues. Trimming stripped 2 bases from V and 5 bases from J, with 13 bases between. This CDR3 is CASSIKVRPDQPQHF. CDR3 DNA sequence: TGTGCCAGTAGTATAAAGGTGCGCCCAGATCAGCCCCAGCATTTT.